The subject of this entry is one T cell receptor beta chain. Germline assignment: CDR1 SGHVS and CDR2 FNYEAQ. The junction had 11 bases not matched to a gene; V was cut back by 4 bases and J by 0 bases. The CDR3 extends over 18 amino acids. This sample was included in a study of CD8 T cells in Susac syndrome. The authors reverse transcribed about 0.45 to 1 ug RNA with random hexamers. TCR beta CDR3 was amplified by immunoSEQ covering 54 Vbeta and 13 Jbeta. TCRdb re-called the immunoSEQ multiplex PCR reads through MiXCR, storing one row per CDR3 protein. The data contain fewer than 70,000 distinct CDR3 sequences, roughly 94% of them singletons. Sequencing of TCR beta covered CD8+ and CD4+ T cells obtained from blood. Controls were healthy donors chosen to match patients in age and sex. Both CD4+ and CD8+ T cells were negatively isolated, and TEMRA cells underwent FACS enrichment.

The sequence derives from a human donor in good health. Sequencing was performed on CD8+ T cells from PBMCs. The chain recombines TRBV7-6 with TRBJ2-5, with 10 bases that match TRBD1. The CDR3 DNA reads as TGTGCCAGCAGCTCGGGACAGGGGAACTCTTGGTACCAAGAGACCCAGTACTTC. Protein sequence: CASSSGQGNSWYQETQYF.